Listed here are 21 T cell receptor beta chains from one sample, sequenced in a study of regulatory T cells in long-lasting Graves disease. Building of the TCR beta libraries involved iRepertoire HTBI primers and Arm-PCR of CDR3 regions. A single record per CDR3 protein comes from TCRdb applying MiXCR to the multiplex PCR reads. The repertoire holds hundreds of thousands of distinct CDR3 sequences, with 20% as singletons. As for time point: persistent/refractory GD, antithyroid drugs over 5 years with positive TRAb. The TCR library used RNA extracted from PBMCs. Specimen: peripheral blood mononuclear cells (PBMCs), collected when the disease was refractory, from a patient treated with antithyroid drugs. Every receptor here comes from a female donor with Graves disease.

This clonotype was counted at least ten times. The chain joins TRBV27 to TRBJ1-1; D possibly corresponds to TRBD1 (6 bases). The CDR3 has 16 amino acids. V lost 3 bases and J 1 base, leaving 15 bases between the germline ends. The germline V gene encodes CDR1 MNHEY and CDR2 SMNVEV (reference sequence). Written as DNA, the CDR3 is TGTGCCAGCAGTTTCTTTCCACAGGGCGCGAACACTGAAGCTTTCTTT. Encoded protein: CASSFFPQGANTEAFF.

This chain uses TRBV10-3 with TRBJ2-2, with no clear D. Per germline, CDR1 ENHRY and CDR2 SYGVKD. This CDR3 has 13 amino acids. Trimming left V 11 bases short and J 4 bases short, with 14 bases between. The CDR3 sequence: CAARTEPTGELFF. The CDR3 nucleotides are TGTGCCGCCAGAACTGAGCCCACCGGGGAGCTGTTTTTT.

This clonotype was observed at least ten times. The genes are TRBV24-1 and TRBJ2-7; D not resolved. Trimming pared 2 bases from V and 0 bases from J, leaving 13 bases between. The CDR3 runs to 16 residues. CDR1 is KGHDR and CDR2 is SFDVKD in the germline V gene. The DNA for the CDR3 is TGTGCCACCAGTGATTCGTCGGATACCCACTCCTACGAGCAGTACTTC. This codes for CATSDSSDTHSYEQYF.

Comments on this clonotype: A read error may be the cause here, since a much bigger clone is one base away. This chain links TRBV20-1 with TRBJ2-5, with D possibly being TRBD1 (6 bases). CDR1 and CDR2 (germline): DFQATT, SNEGSKA (reference sequence). The CDR3 spans 14 residues. The CDR3 loop is CSARWDTGKEAQYF. DNA of the CDR3: TGCAGTGCTAGATGGGACACGGGGAAAGAGGCCCAGTACTTC.

This clonotype was detected many times. J is TRBJ2-7 and V is TRBV24-1, with D possibly TRBD1 on 5 matching bases. CDR3 size: 16 residues. Germline V gene data show CDR1 as KGHDR and CDR2 as SFDVKD. V lost 5 bases and J lost 3, with 19 bases in between. This CDR3 is CATSAGGHGVNYEQYF. CDR3 sequence (DNA): TGTGCCACCAGTGCGGGCGGACATGGGGTTAACTACGAGCAGTACTTC.

This clonotype was detected many times. The chain is built from TRBV20-1 and TRBJ2-2; D is uncertain. CDR1 DFQATT and CDR2 SNEGSKA come from the germline V gene (reference sequence). The germline V and J ends were trimmed by 0 bases and 3 bases, with 5 bases remaining between them. The CDR3 runs to 13 residues. The CDR3 region is CSARESDTGELFF. As DNA, the CDR3 is TGCAGTGCTAGAGAGAGCGACACCGGGGAGCTGTTTTTT.

This chain connects TRBV20-1 to TRBJ2-7, with 7 positions matching TRBD2. CDR1 is DFQATT, CDR2 SNEGSKA, per germline (reference sequence). The CDR3 runs 13 residues. The ends lost 0 bases at V and 6 bases at J; junction bases unmatched: 5. CDR3 nucleotides: TGCAGTGCTAGAGATCCCGGGGGGAGCGAGCAGTACTTC. Its protein is CSARDPGGSEQYF.

The gene calls are TRBV20-1 and TRBJ2-7; a possible D gene is TRBD1 (5 bases). Trimming removed 5 bases at V and 5 bases at J, with 16 bases between. The CDR3 extends over 13 amino acids. Germline lookup yields CDR1 DFQATT and CDR2 SNEGSKA (reference sequence). CDR3 coding DNA: TGCAGTGCTGATACGGCTTCAGGGAACGAGCAGTACTTC. As protein: CSADTASGNEQYF.

This clonotype was counted ten times or more. This chain connects TRBV6-5 to TRBJ1-1, with a possible D match to TRBD1 (5 bases). There are 15 residues in the CDR3. CDR1 MNHEY and CDR2 SVGAGI come from the germline V gene. V lost 0 bases and J 1 base, leaving 9 bases between the germline ends. CDR3 sequence reads: CASSYSTASNTEAFF. In DNA, the CDR3 is TGTGCCAGCAGTTACTCGACAGCTTCGAACACTGAAGCTTTCTTT.

This rearrangement joins TRBV19 to TRBJ2-2; possible D gene TRBD2, 6 bases. V lost 2 bases to trimming and J lost 5 bases, with 9 bases between them. The CDR3 runs to 14 residues. Per germline, CDR1 LNHDA and CDR2 SQIVND (reference sequence). The CDR3 DNA reads as TGTGCCAGTAGTATAACGACTAGTACCGGGGAGCTGTTTTTT. Residues: CASSITTSTGELFF.

This rearrangement joins TRBV3-1 to TRBJ2-2, with D unclear. Germline-derived CDR1 and CDR2 are LGHDT and YNNKEL (reference sequence). The length of the CDR3 is 13 residues. The V gene lost 4 bases and the J gene lost 6 bases, with 9 bases spanning the gap. The CDR3 DNA is TGTGCCAGCAGCCCTGATGTGGCCGGGGAGCTGTTTTTT. This codes for CASSPDVAGELFF. The variable domain in full, with the rest retrieved from reference TRBV3-1 and TRBJ2-2, is DTAVSQTPKYLVTQMGNDKSIKCEQNLGHDTMYWYKQDSKKFLKIMFSYNNKELIINETVPNRFSPKSPDKAHLNLHINSLELGDSAVYFCASSPDVAGELFFGEGSRLTVL.

This clonotype was observed a handful of times. This sequence joins TRBV7-9 and TRBJ2-7, with 12 nucleotides matching TRBD2. Per the germline V gene, CDR1 is SEHNR and CDR2 is FQNEAQ (reference sequence). This CDR3 has 14 amino acids. V lost 7 bases to trimming and J lost 5 bases; unmatched junction nucleotides: 6. The DNA for the CDR3 is TGTGCCAGCAACCCGACTAGCGGGAGTGACGAGCAGTACTTC. It codes for CASNPTSGSDEQYF.

Only a few counts were recorded for this clonotype. The J gene is TRBJ1-2, the V gene TRBV27; D gene unclear. V was pared by 4 bases and J by 7 bases, with 16 bases between. The CDR3 runs to 14 residues. Germline loops: CDR1 MNHEY, CDR2 SMNVEV (reference sequence). CDR3 loop: CASSSKTKKGGYTF. For the CDR3, the DNA is TGTGCCAGCAGTTCCAAGACCAAAAAGGGTGGCTACACCTTC.

CDR3 amino acids: CASSLGPPTGTEPQHF. In DNA form, the CDR3 reads TGTGCCAGCAGCTTAGGGCCACCGACAGGAACGGAGCCCCAGCATTTT. The chain has TRBV7-9 and TRBJ1-5; TRBD1 is a possible D gene (6 bases). CDR1 is SEHNR and CDR2 is FQNEAQ in the germline V gene (reference sequence). The CDR3 consists of 16 residues. V dropped 1 base and J dropped 8 bases, with 18 bases sitting between them.

This clonotype was observed a handful of times. The chain couples TRBV6-2 or TRBV6-3 to TRBJ1-1; TRBD1 aligns across 10 bases. CDR3 size: 16 residues. The germline V gene encodes CDR1 MNHEY and CDR2 SVGEGT. V shed 4 bases, J shed 3 bases, and the junction held 8 bases outside the gene matches. CDR3 DNA: TGTGCCAGCAGTTTTAGCCGGGACAGGGGAGACACTGAAGCTTTCTTT. It translates to CASSFSRDRGDTEAFF.

This clonotype was recorded many times. This chain connects TRBV7-2 to TRBJ1-1; D perhaps matches TRBD1 (5 bases). The CDR3 totals 15 residues. Trimming left V 0 bases short and J 1 base short, with 9 bases between. CDR1 and CDR2 (germline): SGHTA, FQGNSA. The CDR3 sequence is CASSLAKTANTEAFF. The CDR3 region has the DNA TGTGCCAGCAGCTTAGCGAAGACAGCGAACACTGAAGCTTTCTTT.

This clonotype was counted many times. The chain employs TRBV2 and TRBJ1-2; the D is unclear. The germline V gene encodes CDR1 SNHLY and CDR2 FYNNEI. The CDR3 is made up of 11 amino acids. Trimming removed 5 bases at V and 3 bases at J, with 4 bases between. The CDR3 bases are TGTGCCAGCAGTAGTGACTATGGCTACACCTTC. It specifies CASSSDYGYTF.

The chain links TRBV10-3 to TRBJ2-6; perhaps TRBD2 as D (5 bases). Germline V lookup: CDR1 ENHRY, CDR2 SYGVKD. CDR3 size: 18 residues. With 10 bases removed from V and 0 bases from J, the gap between germline ends came to 22 bases. CDR3 DNA sequence: TGTGCCAGCACCAAGGCTCAAAAGCGGCGCTCTGGGGCCAACGTCCTGACTTTC. Protein: CASTKAQKRRSGANVLTF.

In its sample, this clonotype was seen many times. The DNA for the CDR3 is TGTGCCAGCAGTATACAGGGACTTGGGAGAGAGACCCAGTACTTC. This sequence encodes CASSIQGLGRETQYF. The chain has TRBV12-3 or TRBV12-4 and TRBJ2-5; D is tentatively TRBD1 or TRBD2 (6 bases each). The CDR3 length is 15 residues. V dropped 5 bases and J dropped 4 bases, with 17 bases sitting between them.

This clonotype has a handful of counts. J is TRBJ2-7 and V is TRBV6-9, with D perhaps TRBD2 (6 bases). V was clipped by 3 bases and J by 2 bases, with 11 bases between them. Looked up from germline, CDR1 is MNHGY and CDR2 is SVAAGI. There are 14 residues in the CDR3. The chain's CDR3 is CASSYGTQAYEQYF. The CDR3, as DNA: TGTGCCAGCAGTTACGGGACTCAAGCCTACGAGCAGTACTTC.

This clonotype was seen a few times. The chain couples TRBV6-5 to TRBJ1-4; possible D gene TRBD1, 5 bases. The CDR3 runs to 11 residues. V shed 2 bases and J shed 10 bases, with 5 bases lying between them. CDR1 and CDR2 from the germline V gene are MNHEY and SVGAGI. The CDR3 region has the DNA TGTGCCAGCAGTTACAGGGGAAAACTGTTTTTT. Its translation: CASSYRGKLFF.